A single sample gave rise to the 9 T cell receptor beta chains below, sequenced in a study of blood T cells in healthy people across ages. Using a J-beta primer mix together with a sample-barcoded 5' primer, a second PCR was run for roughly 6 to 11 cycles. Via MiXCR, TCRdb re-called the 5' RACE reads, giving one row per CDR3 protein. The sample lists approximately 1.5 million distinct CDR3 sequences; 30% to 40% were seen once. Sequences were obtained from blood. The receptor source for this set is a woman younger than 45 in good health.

The CDR3: CAWGGQSNQPQHF. CDR3 bases: TGTGCCTGGGGAGGACAGTCCAATCAGCCCCAGCATTTT. V usage is TRBV30 and J usage is TRBJ1-5, with a weak D call TRBD1 (6 bases). Germline V gene lookup returns CDR1 GTSNPN and CDR2 SVGIG (reference sequence). The CDR3 is 13 residues long. Trimming removed 5 bases from V and 3 bases from J, with 11 bases in between. The full variable domain, completed using reference TRBV30 and TRBJ1-5, is SQTIHQWPATLVQPVGSPLSLECTVEGTSNPNLYWYRQAAGRGLQLLFYSVGIGQISSEVPQNLSASRPQDRQFILSSKKLLLSDSGFYLCAWGGQSNQPQHFGDGTRLSIL.

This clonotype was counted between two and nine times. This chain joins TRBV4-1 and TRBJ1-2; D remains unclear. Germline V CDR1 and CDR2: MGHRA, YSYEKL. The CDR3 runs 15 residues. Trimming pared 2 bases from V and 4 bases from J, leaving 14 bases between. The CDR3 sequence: CASSQPDLPVYGYTF. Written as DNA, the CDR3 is TGCGCCAGCAGCCAACCCGACTTGCCTGTCTATGGCTACACCTTC.

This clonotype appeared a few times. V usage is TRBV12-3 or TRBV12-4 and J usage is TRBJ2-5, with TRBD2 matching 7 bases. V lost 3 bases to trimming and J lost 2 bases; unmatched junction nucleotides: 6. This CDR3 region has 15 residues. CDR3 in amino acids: CASSFLMGGQETQYF. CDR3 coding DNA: TGTGCCAGCAGTTTCTTAATGGGGGGGCAAGAGACCCAGTACTTC.

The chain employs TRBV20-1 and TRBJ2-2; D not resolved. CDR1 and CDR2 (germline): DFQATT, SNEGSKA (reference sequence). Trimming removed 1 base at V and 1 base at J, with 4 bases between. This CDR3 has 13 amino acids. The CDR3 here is CSARVGNTGELFF. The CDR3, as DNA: TGCAGTGCTAGAGTAGGGAACACCGGGGAGCTGTTTTTT.

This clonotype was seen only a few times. This CDR3 reads CAWSSAGFDTQYF. The CDR3 coding sequence is TGTGCCTGGAGTTCGGCGGGATTCGATACGCAGTATTTT. The genes are TRBV30 and TRBJ2-3, with D tentatively TRBD2 (6 bases). The V and J ends lost 2 bases and 6 bases respectively, with 12 bases between them. This CDR3 comprises 13 residues. Per the germline V gene, CDR1 is GTSNPN and CDR2 is SVGIG (reference sequence).

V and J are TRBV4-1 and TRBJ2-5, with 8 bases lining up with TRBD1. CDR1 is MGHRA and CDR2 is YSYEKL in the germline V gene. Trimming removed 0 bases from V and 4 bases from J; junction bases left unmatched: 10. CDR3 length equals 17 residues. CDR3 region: CASSQDGQGAMSETQYF. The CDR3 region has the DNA TGCGCCAGCAGCCAAGACGGTCAGGGGGCGATGTCAGAGACCCAGTACTTC.

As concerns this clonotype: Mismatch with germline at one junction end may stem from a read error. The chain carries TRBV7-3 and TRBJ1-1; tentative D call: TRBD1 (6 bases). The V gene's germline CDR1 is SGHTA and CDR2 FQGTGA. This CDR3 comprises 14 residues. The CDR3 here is CVSSLRGGYGEAFF. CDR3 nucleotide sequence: TGTGTCAGCAGCTTACGAGGGGGGTACGGTGAAGCTTTCTTT.

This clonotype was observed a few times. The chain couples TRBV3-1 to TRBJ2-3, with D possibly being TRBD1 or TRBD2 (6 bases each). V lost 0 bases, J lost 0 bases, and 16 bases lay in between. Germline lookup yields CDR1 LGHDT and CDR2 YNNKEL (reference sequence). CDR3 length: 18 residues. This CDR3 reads CASSQDFFGGFSTDTQYF. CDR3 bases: TGTGCCAGCAGCCAAGATTTTTTCGGGGGCTTTAGCACAGATACGCAGTATTTT.

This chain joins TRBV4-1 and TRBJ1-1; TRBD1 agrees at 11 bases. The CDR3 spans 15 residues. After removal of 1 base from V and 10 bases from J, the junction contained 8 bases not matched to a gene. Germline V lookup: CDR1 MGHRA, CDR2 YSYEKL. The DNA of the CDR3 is TGCGCCAGCAGCCAAGTCTCGGACAGGGGGCATGTAGCTTTCTTT. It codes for CASSQVSDRGHVAFF.